A single sample gave rise to the 25 T cell receptor beta chains below, sequenced in a study of blood T cells in healthy people across ages. A second PCR, run for roughly 7 to 12 cycles, used a sample-barcoded 5' primer plus a J-beta primer mix. TCRdb re-derived calls from the 5' RACE reads in MiXCR, one entry per CDR3 protein. The sample contains about 580,000 distinct CDR3 sequences, 47% of which appear only once. Sequenced input: blood. The receptors originated from an elderly man in good health.

The sample holds a few counts of this clonotype. The genes are TRBV10-3 and TRBJ2-3, with D possibly TRBD1 on 5 matching bases. In germline, CDR1 is ENHRY, CDR2 SYGVKD. The CDR3 contains 11 residues. With 11 bases removed from V and 3 bases from J, the gap between germline ends came to 9 bases. The CDR3 DNA is TGTGCCGCAGGGCTGACAGATACGCAGTATTTT. Protein: CAAGLTDTQYF.

This chain uses TRBV20-1 with TRBJ2-1, with D tentatively TRBD1 (6 bases). Germline V CDR1 and CDR2: DFQATT, SNEGSKA (reference sequence). This CDR3 comprises 13 residues. V lost 5 bases, J lost 4 bases, and 12 bases lay in between. The CDR3 DNA sequence: TGCAGTGCTCCCTCACAGGGTTACAATGAGCAGTTCTTC. Its protein product is CSAPSQGYNEQFF.

This clonotype was picked up a small number of times. The CDR3 sequence: CASSIESPGREQYF. In nucleotides, the CDR3 is TGTGCCAGCAGCATCGAAAGTCCCGGGCGGGAGCAGTACTTC. The chain employs TRBV7-2 and TRBJ2-7; D gene ambiguous. V lost 5 bases and J lost 7, with 18 bases in between. This CDR3 region has 14 residues. CDR1 and CDR2 from the germline V gene are SGHTA and FQGNSA.

This clonotype was counted only a few times. This chain joins TRBV7-2 and TRBJ2-5, with 9 bases aligning to TRBD2. Per the germline V gene, CDR1 is SGHTA and CDR2 is FQGNSA. V gave up 1 base and J gave up 5 bases; unmatched junction bases: 8. The CDR3 loop spans 16 amino acids. CDR3 protein: CASSLGDGGGAETQYF. The CDR3 bases are TGTGCCAGCAGCTTAGGCGATGGCGGGGGGGCGGAGACCCAGTACTTC.

V and J are TRBV20-1 and TRBJ1-2, with D uncertain. Germline CDR1 and CDR2: DFQATT and SNEGSKA (reference sequence). The CDR3 loop spans 13 amino acids. V was shortened by 3 bases and J by 4 bases, with 12 bases between the two germline ends. The CDR3 nucleotides are TGCAGTGCTAGTGAGGGAGGATTCTATGGCTACACCTTC. It specifies CSASEGGFYGYTF.

V and J are TRBV7-2 and TRBJ2-3; no firm D call. Germline assignment: CDR1 SGHTA and CDR2 FQGNSA. The V gene lost 6 bases and the J gene lost 4 bases, with 11 bases spanning the gap. This CDR3 comprises 13 residues. Here the CDR3 DNA reads TGTGCCAGCAGGTTAACCACCCCAGATACGCAGTATTTT. The encoded protein is CASRLTTPDTQYF. Filled out from reference TRBV7-2 and TRBJ2-3, the complete variable domain reads GAGVSQSPSNKVTEKGKDVELRCDPISGHTALYWYRQSLGQGLEFLIYFQGNSAPDKSGLPSDRFSAERTGGSVSTLTIQRTQQEDSAVYLCASRLTTPDTQYFGPGTRLTVL.

This clonotype has a handful of counts. This chain links TRBV6-6 with TRBJ2-5; D possibly uses TRBD1 or TRBD2 (5 bases each). The ends were cut back, 4 bases at V and 4 bases at J, with 16 bases in the middle. Germline CDR1 and CDR2: MNHNY and SVGAGI (reference sequence). The CDR3 sequence is 15 residues long. Here the CDR3 reads CASSSPDWDRETQYF. Here the CDR3 DNA reads TGTGCCAGCAGTTCCCCGGACTGGGACCGAGAGACCCAGTACTTC.

This clonotype was recorded at least ten times. The chain uses TRBV29-1 and TRBJ2-1; either TRBD1 or TRBD2 may fit D (5 bases each). Germline V lookup: CDR1 SQVTM, CDR2 ANQGSEA. CDR3 length: 11 residues. Trimming shortened V by 0 bases and J by 10 bases, and 7 bases separated the two germline ends. The CDR3 reads CSVEEGEEQFF. The CDR3 DNA follows: TGCAGCGTTGAAGAAGGGGAGGAGCAGTTCTTC.

This clonotype was counted only a few times. The chain combines TRBV5-6 with TRBJ1-4; a weak D match, TRBD1 (6 bases). V was clipped by 4 bases and J by 8 bases, with 18 bases between them. The germline V gene encodes CDR1 SGHDT and CDR2 YYEEEE. The length of the CDR3 is 15 residues. The CDR3 sequence: CASSARTARGEKLFF. In nucleotides, the CDR3 is TGTGCCAGCAGCGCGAGGACAGCCCGGGGGGAAAAACTGTTTTTT.

This clonotype has at least ten counts. V is TRBV6-6 and J is TRBJ2-3, with 7 bases that match TRBD1. CDR3 size: 16 residues. V trimming: 7 bases; J trimming: 1 base; junction bases outside the gene matches: 11. Germline V gene sequence: CDR1 MNHNY, CDR2 SVGAGI (reference sequence). Written as DNA, the CDR3 is TGTGCCAGCAATCCGCAAAAAACAGGGGGCACAGATACGCAGTATTTT. It encodes CASNPQKTGGTDTQYF.

The V and J genes are TRBV6-4 and TRBJ2-3, with 9 bases fitting TRBD1. Trimming cost V 4 bases and J 5 bases; bases outside gene matches: 4. CDR1 is MRHNA and CDR2 is SNTAGT in the germline V gene. The CDR3 runs to 14 residues. CDR3 in amino acids: CASSGGQGKDTQYF. CDR3 nucleotides: TGTGCCAGCAGTGGGGGACAGGGAAAAGATACGCAGTATTTT.

The DNA for the CDR3 is TGTGCCAGCTCATCGGCCGCCGACTATGGCTACACCTTC. Amino acid sequence: CASSSAADYGYTF. The J gene is TRBJ1-2, the V gene TRBV18; D is uncertain. This CDR3 contains 13 residues. The germline V gene encodes CDR1 KGHSH and CDR2 LQKENI. Trimming shortened V by 5 bases and J by 3 bases, and 10 bases separated the two germline ends.

This clonotype appeared a few times. The chain's CDR3 is CASSLGLGLKNEQFF. The CDR3 coding sequence is TGTGCCAGCAGCTTAGGGTTGGGTCTAAAGAATGAGCAGTTCTTC. The chain is built from TRBV7-6 and TRBJ2-1, with D unresolved. The CDR3 totals 15 residues. V lost 1 base and J lost 7, with 14 bases in between. In germline, CDR1 is SGHVS, CDR2 FNYEAQ.

The gene calls are TRBV7-8 and TRBJ2-1, with 8 bases that match TRBD1. Germline loops: CDR1 SGHVS, CDR2 FQNEAQ. Losses at the gene ends were 4 bases for V and 7 bases for J; bases not matched to a gene: 9. This CDR3 is built from 15 residues. The CDR3 here is CASSSDRVRVNEQFF. Here the CDR3 DNA reads TGTGCCAGCAGCTCGGACAGGGTGAGGGTGAATGAGCAGTTCTTC.

This clonotype was counted many times. The gene calls are TRBV20-1 and TRBJ2-1, with 10 bases matching TRBD2. There are 16 residues in the CDR3. Germline trimming cut 1 base from V and 0 bases from J; bases unmatched to any gene: 3. Germline-derived CDR1 and CDR2 are DFQATT and SNEGSKA (reference sequence). For the CDR3, the DNA is TGCAGTGCTAGAGCCAGCGGGAGGGGCTCCTACAATGAGCAGTTCTTC. The encoded protein is CSARASGRGSYNEQFF.

The rearrangement uses TRBV28 and TRBJ2-6, with D maybe TRBD1 (6 bases). CDR1 is MDHEN and CDR2 is SYDVKM in the germline V gene. V was pared by 6 bases and J by 0 bases, with 15 bases between. This CDR3 has 17 residues. The CDR3 protein is CASRSGTPTSGANVLTF. Here the CDR3 DNA reads TGTGCCAGCAGATCCGGGACACCGACCTCTGGGGCCAACGTCCTGACTTTC.

This clonotype was observed a few times. The rearrangement uses TRBV7-9 and TRBJ1-4; D not certain. Germline V gene sequence: CDR1 SEHNR, CDR2 FQNEAQ (reference sequence). The V end lost 8 bases, the J end lost 6 bases, and 13 bases lay between the germline ends. The CDR3 runs to 13 residues. The CDR3, as DNA: TGTGCCAGCGGACTAGACTTGGATGAAAAACTGTTTTTT. Translating gives CASGLDLDEKLFF. Drawing the rest from reference TRBV7-9 and TRBJ1-4, the complete variable domain is DTGVSQNPRHKITKRGQNVTFRCDPISEHNRLYWYRQTLGQGPEFLTYFQNEAQLEKSRLLSDRFSAERPKGSFSTLEIQRTEQGDSAMYLCASGLDLDEKLFFGSGTQLSVL.

The genes are TRBV20-1 and TRBJ2-2; TRBD2 might be the D (6 bases). From germline, CDR1 is DFQATT and CDR2 SNEGSKA (reference sequence). CDR3 length equals 15 residues. V shed 7 bases and J shed 6 bases, with 21 bases lying between them. This CDR3 is CSVFPRGSTAGELFF. In DNA form, the CDR3 reads TGCAGTGTATTCCCTCGGGGGAGTACGGCCGGGGAGCTGTTTTTT.

This clonotype was observed a handful of times. The chain has TRBV14 and TRBJ2-7; tentatively, D is TRBD1 (5 bases). The V and J ends lost 1 base and 2 bases respectively, with 12 bases between them. Germline CDR1 and CDR2: SGHDN and FVKESK. The CDR3 length is 15 residues. CDR3 in amino acids: CASSQVGQGTYEQYF. The CDR3 nucleotides are TGTGCCAGCAGCCAAGTTGGGCAGGGAACCTACGAGCAGTACTTC.

The gene calls are TRBV5-1 and TRBJ2-5, with 9 bases lining up with TRBD1. Trimming took 4 bases from V and 11 from J; bases not matched to a gene: 15. Germline assignment: CDR1 SGHRS and CDR2 YFSETQ. The CDR3 covers 15 residues. The CDR3 DNA follows: TGCGCCAGCAGCCACGGGACAGGGTTTTCCGATGAGCAGTACTTC. Protein sequence: CASSHGTGFSDEQYF.

The CDR3 DNA sequence: TGCAGTGCTAGCGGGGGGCTGACTTCTTACGAGCAGTACTTC. It specifies CSASGGLTSYEQYF. The chain uses TRBV20-1 and TRBJ2-7; tentatively, D is TRBD2 (7 bases). Germline V gives CDR1 DFQATT, CDR2 SNEGSKA (reference sequence). This CDR3 comprises 14 residues. V was shortened by 3 bases and J by 4 bases, with 16 bases between the two germline ends.

The chain recombines TRBV20-1 with TRBJ2-3; tentative D call: TRBD2 (5 bases). Germline CDR1 is DFQATT and CDR2 is SNEGSKA (reference sequence). This CDR3 has 13 residues. The V end lost 1 base, the J end lost 8 bases, and 13 bases lay between the germline ends. CDR3 residues: CSARVLGEGTQYF. The DNA for the CDR3 is TGCAGTGCTAGAGTTCTCGGTGAGGGTACGCAGTATTTT.

Only a few counts were recorded for this clonotype. The genes are TRBV9 and TRBJ2-3; unclear D gene. Germline CDR1 reads SGDLS; CDR2 reads YYNGEE. The V end lost 0 bases, the J end lost 2 bases, and 7 bases lay between the germline ends. The CDR3 has 14 amino acids. CDR3: CASSVEAYTDTQYF. As DNA, the CDR3 is TGTGCCAGCAGCGTAGAGGCCTACACAGATACGCAGTATTTT.

V usage is TRBV7-6 and J usage is TRBJ2-7; D not certain. V was clipped by 2 bases and J by 0 bases, with 8 bases between them. The CDR3 extends over 14 amino acids. Per the germline V gene, CDR1 is SGHVS and CDR2 is FNYEAQ. CDR3 DNA: TGTGCCAGCAGCTTATACAAGTCCTCCTACGAGCAGTACTTC. It translates to CASSLYKSSYEQYF.

This clonotype was found a few times. V is TRBV20-1 and J is TRBJ1-4, with D hard to call. CDR3 length: 14 amino acids. The germline V gene has CDR1 DFQATT and CDR2 SNEGSKA (reference sequence). V lost 0 bases, J lost 7 bases, and 12 bases lay in between. The CDR3 region has the DNA TGCAGTGCTAGAGAATCGTCCCGGGGTGAAAAACTGTTTTTT. It is translated as CSARESSRGEKLFF.